This T cell receptor (beta chain) was recorded in a study of Ad26.COV2.S vaccination and SARS-CoV-2 variants. Study-level background: Donor got 5x10^10 or 1x10^11 viral particles of Ad26.COV2.S.

This clone was seen just once. TCRdb's copy holds only in-frame clones and misses some; the assay was immunoSEQ multiplex PCR. The data show roughly 500,000 clones, around nine tenths seen once. Germline V gives CDR1 SGHAT, CDR2 FQNNGV. The CDR3 length is 17 residues. V lost 5 bases and J lost 5; bases outside the gene matches: 11. The treatment is: 15 to 20 received Ad26.COV2.S at low or high dose, single or two shots; about 5 received placebo; per-sample allocation not given. Sampling was done on day 63 after the first vaccine or placebo injection. The sequence derives from a person between 18 and 65 years old who received the Ad26.COV2.S COVID-19 vaccine or a placebo. The sequences come from peripheral blood, collected in a trial of Ad26.COV2.S vaccine versus placebo. The chain recombines TRBV11-2 with TRBJ2-5; 13 nucleotides line up with TRBD2. In DNA form, the CDR3 reads TGTGCCAGCAGCACGCGGACTAGCGGGAGAGTCGGGGAGACCCAGTACTTC. It is translated as CASSTRTSGRVGETQYF.